This T cell receptor beta chain came from a study of T cells in Graves' hyperthyroidism and ophthalmopathy (dated by TCRdb to between 2019 and 2020). For the study in its entirety: Peripheral blood was sampled at the time of initial diagnosis, prior to any treatment. TCR V-J signatures able to tell the groups apart were searched for in a discovery cohort of 100 patients, of whom over 40 had Graves' ophthalmopathy and more than 55 had stable Graves' hyperthyroidism. Whether ophthalmopathy could be predicted prospectively was tested in an independent validation cohort made up of 18 hyperthyroidism patients plus 17 patients who later progressed to ophthalmopathy. For training and testing, the 80 to 100 patients in the discovery cohort were randomly divided in a 7:3 ratio. In addition, the study compared T-cell repertoires in thyroid tissue and in blood from roughly six Graves' hyperthyroidism patients. Following sampling, methimazole starting at 30 mg daily was given to hyperthyroidism patients, and high-dose intravenous methylprednisolone was given to ophthalmopathy patients. The paper describes TCR Vbeta CDR3 sequencing of around 140 peripheral blood samples, made up of roughly 45 ophthalmopathy patients, around 78 hyperthyroidism patients and 17 progressor patients.

The TCR beta CDR3 regions were amplified from RNA transcripts. The first round of RT-PCR for the TCR CDR3 was performed with the HTBI primer set and the Qiagen OneStep RT-PCR kit. Libraries were constructed in a second round of multiplex PCR, after which size selection and purification were performed. Paired-end sequencing of the libraries was performed with 100 bp reads on an Illumina HiSeq2000. Under the source paper's analysis protocol: SOAPnuke was used to process the raw data, with reads discarded if the reads contained adapters or uncalled bases, had a mean Phred below 15, or lacked an exact constant-primer or identifier match. COPE v1.2.5 was used to merge the high-quality paired reads, and each unique nucleotide sequence was defined as a clonotype. MiTCR v1.1 was used to align the clonotypes against IMGT TRBV, TRBD and TRBJ reference segments. Only V-J combinations with frequency above 0.0001, covering approximately 99% of repertoires, were analysed. A TCS score was defined as the ratio of F50 (clonal expansion) to E x V (chaos), with BLOSUM62-based TCRdist applied between CDR3 peptides within each V-J. Welch's t-statistics and random forest reduced roughly 540 V-J features to under 15, which were used in a naive Bayes classifier (R e1071). TCRdb handled the public reads itself, with Q25 trimming in fastp and clone calling in MiXCR, and kept productive beta chains. Records with the same CDR3 protein are collapsed into one entry carrying the most frequent genes and DNA. The V and J calls and clone size come from TCRdb's table, not from the authors' own analysis. The table for this sample lists about 700,000 distinct CDR3 sequences; around 15% of them were counted only once. 10% of the sample rests with the top ten.

This clonotype was seen more than once but under ten times. Its binding antigen is unknown. Within one base of it there is no much larger clone, and no base qualities were kept. From the cysteine through the phenylalanine, the CDR3 covers 15 amino acids. Of the read, only the CDR3 DNA is kept; its 45 bases are in frame from base 1. CDR1 and CDR2 were assigned from the germline V gene as MNHEY and SVGAGI. At the junction V is shortened by 4 bases and J by 0 bases, with 12 bases in between. Beyond this particular receptor, the publication reports: In cross-validation, a model built on a 13 V-J signature told ophthalmopathy apart from stable hyperthyroidism with 87.88% sensitivity and 81% to 82% specificity, and in testing the same model reached 80%/75%. No statistical method was used to set the sample size in advance, and investigators knew the group allocation. In validation, progression to ophthalmopathy was predicted by the model with 70.59% sensitivity and around 75% specificity, a median of about 6.8 months before onset. Blood samples also contained most of the expanded thyroid clonotypes (frequency above 0.001), which suggests that blood repertoires may reflect thyroid immune responses.

A patient counted as having stable Graves' hyperthyroidism if no progression to ophthalmopathy occurred over 18 months of follow-up. Hyperthyroidism patients were aged 18 to 65 years and newly diagnosed, with disease duration of less than 2 months. The study excluded patients with uncontrolled infections, other autoimmune diseases, pregnancy or lactation. Diagnoses were based on clinical symptoms, serum thyroxine and TRAb, thyroid ultrasound and orbital computed tomography. Ficoll-Paque density gradient centrifugation was used to isolate PBMCs from approximately 10 ml of fresh peripheral blood. Total RNA was extracted with Trizol reagent, and quality was checked on an Agilent 2100 Bioanalyzer.

The origin of this receptor is a woman younger than 35 with Graves' hyperthyroidism. The chain links TRBV6-5 with TRBJ1-1, and the D gene may be TRBD1, 5 bases matching. Source material: blood. The CDR3 has the sequence CASSWGRAMNTEAFF. The DNA reads TGTGCCAGCAGTTGGGGCAGGGCTATGAACACTGAAGCTTTCTTT.